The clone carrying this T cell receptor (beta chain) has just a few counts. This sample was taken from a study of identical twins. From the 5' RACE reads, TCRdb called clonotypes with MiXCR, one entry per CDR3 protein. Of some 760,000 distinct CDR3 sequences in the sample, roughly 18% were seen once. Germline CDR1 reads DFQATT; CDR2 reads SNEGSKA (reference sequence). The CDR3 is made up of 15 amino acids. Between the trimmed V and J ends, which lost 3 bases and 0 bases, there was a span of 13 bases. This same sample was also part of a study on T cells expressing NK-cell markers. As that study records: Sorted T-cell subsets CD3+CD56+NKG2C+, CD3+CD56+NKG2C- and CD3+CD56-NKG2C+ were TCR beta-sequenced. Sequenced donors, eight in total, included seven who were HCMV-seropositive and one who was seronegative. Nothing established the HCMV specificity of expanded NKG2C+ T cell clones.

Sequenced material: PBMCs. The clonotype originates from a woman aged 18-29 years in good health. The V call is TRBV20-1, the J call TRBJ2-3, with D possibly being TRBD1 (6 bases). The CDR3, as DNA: TGCAGTGCTAGTATTGGGGGCTGGAGCACAGATACGCAGTATTTT. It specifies CSASIGGWSTDTQYF.